The 25 T cell receptor beta chains below all came from one sample that was sequenced in a study of human T cells and chemical hapten exposure. Extraction of total RNA was performed on unfractionated whole blood. TCRdb used MiXCR to reprocess the 5' RACE reads, holding one entry per CDR3 protein. The data contain approximately 150,000 distinct CDR3 sequences, approximately 4% of them seen just once; the ten biggest clones take up roughly 1.4%. The receptors stem from a female donor in good health.

This clonotype was seen many times. J is TRBJ1-5 and V is TRBV20-1; D is uncertain. From germline, CDR1 is DFQATT and CDR2 SNEGSKA (reference sequence). The V gene lost 4 bases and the J gene lost 5 bases, with 12 bases spanning the gap. The CDR3 is made up of 13 amino acids. This CDR3 is CSATGSGDQPQHF. The CDR3 bases are TGCAGTGCTACCGGGTCGGGCGATCAGCCCCAGCATTTT.

This clonotype was seen repeatedly, ten times or more. The J gene is TRBJ2-1, the V gene TRBV12-3 or TRBV12-4; TRBD2 matches at 10 bases. J was trimmed by 3 bases and V by 2 bases; bases with no gene match: 7. The CDR3 contains 17 residues. The CDR3 DNA is TGTGCCAGCAGTTTAAACCCATCTAGCGGGGGCTACAATGAGCAGTTCTTC. Amino acids: CASSLNPSSGGYNEQFF.

This clonotype has a count of ten or more. The V and J genes are TRBV7-6 and TRBJ1-1; D uncertain. The germline V gene encodes CDR1 SGHVS and CDR2 FNYEAQ. The CDR3 spans 13 residues. Deletions cut 5 bases from V and 4 bases from J, with 11 bases between. The CDR3 reads CASSPAGFTEAFF. The CDR3 DNA is TGTGCCAGCAGCCCCGCCGGGTTCACTGAAGCTTTCTTT.

This clonotype was counted many times. V and J are TRBV7-2 and TRBJ2-7; 9 bases are a match to TRBD1. This CDR3 has 13 residues. Germline V gives CDR1 SGHTA, CDR2 FQGNSA. With V trimmed by 2 bases and J by 6 bases, 2 bases remained unmatched. The CDR3 DNA follows: TGTGCCAGCAGCTTAACGACAGGGGGCGAGCAGTACTTC. This codes for CASSLTTGGEQYF.

This clonotype was found a few times. With a much larger clone just one base away, this may be a read error. The genes are TRBV7-2 and TRBJ2-1; 8 nucleotides match TRBD1. This CDR3 comprises 12 residues. The germline V gene encodes CDR1 SGHTA and CDR2 FQGNSA. The ends lost 5 bases at V and 8 bases at J; junction bases unmatched: 2. CDR3 coding DNA: TGTGCCAGCAGCGGACAGGGTTATGAGCAGTTCTTC. It is translated as CASSGQGYEQFF. The whole variable domain, filled in from reference TRBV7-2 and TRBJ2-1, reads GAGVSQSPSNKVTEKGKDVELRCDPISGHTALYWYRQSLGQGLEFLIYFQGNSAPDKSGLPSDRFSAERTGGSVSTLTIQRTQQEDSAVYLCASSGQGYEQFFGPGTRLTVL.

The chain joins TRBV21-1 to TRBJ1-2. TRBV21-1 has pseudogene status. This CDR3 region has 18 residues. CDR3 amino acids: CASSKGVGLLLANYGYTF. CDR3 DNA sequence: TGTGCCAGCAGCAAAGGGGTCGGACTGCTGTTAGCTAACTATGGCTACACCTTC.

This clonotype was counted ten times or more. This chain uses TRBV20-1 with TRBJ1-6; possible D gene TRBD1, 6 bases. This CDR3 is 15 amino acids long. Germline CDR1 reads DFQATT; CDR2 reads SNEGSKA (reference sequence). Trimming cost V 3 bases and J 10 bases, with 19 bases left between them. CDR3 amino acids: CSARRTGAQGSPLHF. The CDR3 DNA is TGCAGTGCTAGGCGGACGGGGGCGCAGGGGTCACCCCTCCACTTT.

In its sample, this clonotype was seen many times. The chain combines TRBV2 with TRBJ2-6, with unresolved D. In germline, CDR1 is SNHLY, CDR2 FYNNEI. Trimming took off 0 bases at V and 0 bases at J, with 9 bases between the two ends. The CDR3 sequence is 17 residues long. The CDR3 here is CASSEAERTSGANVLTF. In DNA form, the CDR3 reads TGTGCCAGCAGTGAAGCGGAACGGACCTCTGGGGCCAACGTCCTGACTTTC. Based on the CDR3 plus reference TRBV2 and TRBJ2-6, the full variable domain is EPEVTQTPSHQVTQMGQEVILRCVPISNHLYFYWYRQILGQKVEFLVSFYNNEISEKSEIFDDQFSVERPDGSNFTLKIRSTKLEDSAMYFCASSEAERTSGANVLTFGAGSRLTVL.

The sample holds many counts of this clonotype. The CDR3 region is CASSFSLEKGQPQHF. The DNA for the CDR3 is TGTGCCAGCAGCTTCTCCCTCGAGAAAGGACAGCCCCAGCATTTT. The chain recombines TRBV7-2 with TRBJ1-5; D call uncertain. Germline values: CDR1 SGHTA, CDR2 FQGNSA. The CDR3 is 15 amino acids. V dropped 3 bases and J dropped 7 bases, with 16 bases sitting between them.

In this sample, this clonotype turned up many times. This chain connects TRBV24-1 to TRBJ1-5; no clear D gene. Trimming cost V 0 bases and J 3 bases, with 5 bases left between them. This CDR3 region has 14 residues. Germline-derived CDR1 and CDR2 are KGHDR and SFDVKD. CDR3 loop: CATSDLQVNQPQHF. The CDR3, as DNA: TGTGCCACCAGTGATTTGCAGGTCAATCAGCCCCAGCATTTT.

This clonotype was detected only a few times. V and J are TRBV5-6 and TRBJ2-1, with a tentative D call TRBD2 (5 bases). The V end lost 3 bases, the J end lost 12 bases, and 10 bases lay between the germline ends. CDR1 SGHDT and CDR2 YYEEEE come from the germline V gene. The CDR3 contains 11 residues. The CDR3 spells CASSCTGRQFF. The CDR3 region has the DNA TGTGCCAGCAGCTGCACGGGGAGGCAGTTCTTC.

This clonotype occurred many times. The rearrangement links TRBV5-1 to TRBJ2-1; TRBD2 matches 8 bases. The CDR3 contains 14 residues. V was clipped by 7 bases and J by 0 bases; unmatched bases: 3. Per germline, CDR1 SGHRS and CDR2 YFSETQ. The CDR3 DNA is TGCGCCAGCCGCGGGACTAGCTCCTACAATGAGCAGTTCTTC. Translating it yields CASRGTSSYNEQFF.

This clonotype was detected many times. A read error may account for a junction end that differs from germline. The chain combines TRBV7-3 with TRBJ1-5; no clear D. CDR1 and CDR2 (germline): SGHTA, FQGTGA. The CDR3 is 14 amino acids. The CDR3 protein is CASSLTGSDQPQHF. As DNA, the CDR3 is TGTGCCAGCAGCTTAACAGGTAGCGATCAGCCCCAGCATTTT.

This clonotype was seen repeatedly, ten times or more. In DNA form, the CDR3 reads TGTGCCAGCAGCCAAACGGGGAACACCGGGGAGCTGTTTTTT. The encoded protein is CASSQTGNTGELFF. J is TRBJ2-2 and V is TRBV3-1; D is unresolved. Germline V gene sequence: CDR1 LGHDT, CDR2 YNNKEL (reference sequence). CDR3 size: 14 residues. V was pared by 2 bases and J by 1 base, with 5 bases between.

This clonotype was detected ten times or more. The chain's CDR3 is CASGSQGNSPLHF. CDR3 DNA: TGTGCTAGTGGTTCCCAGGGGAATTCACCCCTCCACTTT. V and J are TRBV12-5 and TRBJ1-6; the D gene is possibly TRBD1 (6 bases). This CDR3 is built from 13 residues. Per the germline V gene, CDR1 is LGHNT and CDR2 is FRNRAP. V lost 4 bases to trimming and J lost 7 bases, with 8 bases between them.

This clonotype was seen at least ten times. The chain couples TRBV7-2 to TRBJ1-3; a weak D match, TRBD1 (6 bases). CDR1 SGHTA and CDR2 FQGNSA come from the germline V gene. This CDR3 region has 16 residues. The V and J ends lost 5 bases and 0 bases respectively, with 14 bases between them. The CDR3 here is CASSTRTATSGNTIYF. DNA of the CDR3: TGTGCCAGCAGCACCAGGACAGCTACCTCTGGAAACACCATATATTTT.

In its sample, this clonotype was seen many times. This sequence joins TRBV12-5 and TRBJ2-7, with 12 bases matching TRBD1. In germline, CDR1 is LGHNT, CDR2 FRNRAP. Germline trimming cut 1 base from V and 6 bases from J; bases unmatched to any gene: 7. The CDR3 sequence is 16 residues long. CDR3 sequence: CASGLDVGTGGGEQYF. CDR3 bases: TGTGCTAGTGGTTTGGATGTTGGGACAGGGGGCGGCGAGCAGTACTTC.

This clonotype occurred many times. This chain links TRBV28 with TRBJ1-3, with a weak D call TRBD1 (6 bases). This CDR3 is 16 amino acids long. Germline V gene sequence: CDR1 MDHEN, CDR2 SYDVKM. V was clipped by 6 bases and J by 0 bases, with 15 bases between them. CDR3 sequence (DNA): TGTGCCAGCAGCCCCCGGGGGCGGAGCTCTGGAAACACCATATATTTT. It encodes CASSPRGRSSGNTIYF. The full variable domain, its missing parts supplied by reference TRBV28 and TRBJ1-3, is DVKVTQSSRYLVKRTGEKVFLECVQDMDHENMFWYRQDPGLGLRLIYFSYDVKMKEKGDIPEGYSVSREKKERFSLILESASTNQTSMYLCASSPRGRSSGNTIYFGEGSWLTVV.

DNA for the CDR3: TGTGCCAGCTCACCATCCGGCCGCCTCGAGACCCAGTACTTC. Its translation: CASSPSGRLETQYF. The chain has TRBV18 and TRBJ2-5; no firm D call. The CDR3 sequence is 14 residues long. Trimming left V 2 bases short and J 5 bases short, with 12 bases between. CDR1 and CDR2 from the germline V gene are KGHSH and LQKENI.

The J gene is TRBJ2-3, the V gene TRBV6-6; no definite D call. The CDR3 loop spans 13 amino acids. V shed 8 bases and J shed 1 base, with 10 bases lying between them. Germline values: CDR1 MNHNY, CDR2 SVGAGI (reference sequence). The CDR3, as DNA: TGTGCCAGCCGATCTACCGGCACAGATACGCAGTATTTT. It yields the protein CASRSTGTDTQYF.

This clonotype has a handful of counts. The rearrangement joins TRBV15 to TRBJ2-3; 8 nucleotides agree with TRBD1. Germline V gene lookup returns CDR1 LNHNV and CDR2 YYDKDF (reference sequence). The J segment lost 5 bases and the V segment lost 0 bases, leaving 10 bases of the junction unmatched. The CDR3 runs to 17 residues. CDR3 in amino acids: CATSRESLSGGRDTQYF. CDR3 nucleotides: TGTGCCACCAGCAGAGAGAGCCTTTCAGGGGGCAGAGATACGCAGTATTTT.

This clonotype has at least ten counts. The chain has TRBV5-1 and TRBJ1-5; no clear D. V was shortened by 3 bases and J by 6 bases, with 10 bases between the two germline ends. This CDR3 comprises 13 residues. Per the germline V gene, CDR1 is SGHRS and CDR2 is YFSETQ. DNA of the CDR3: TGCGCCAGCAGCTACTCCTCGGGTCAGCCCCAGCATTTT. It specifies CASSYSSGQPQHF.

This clonotype was recorded at least ten times. Here the CDR3 reads CSVGTGGNEQFF. CDR3 DNA sequence: TGCAGCGTGGGGACAGGGGGCAATGAGCAGTTCTTC. V usage is TRBV29-1 and J usage is TRBJ2-1, with TRBD1 matching 11 bases. Germline loops: CDR1 SQVTM, CDR2 ANQGSEA. The CDR3 has 12 residues. V lost 6 bases to trimming and J lost 6 bases; unmatched junction nucleotides: 1.

This clonotype was detected a few times. The chain combines TRBV5-1 with TRBJ1-3; D gene unclear. This CDR3 is 15 amino acids long. Germline CDR1 reads SGHRS; CDR2 reads YFSETQ. The germline V and J ends were trimmed by 4 bases and 0 bases, with 11 bases remaining between them. The CDR3 here is CASSPDGRSGNTIYF. CDR3 DNA sequence: TGCGCCAGCAGCCCCGACGGCCGCTCTGGAAACACCATATATTTT. Combining the CDR3 with reference TRBV5-1 and TRBJ1-3 gives the whole variable domain KAGVTQTPRYLIKTRGQQVTLSCSPISGHRSVSWYQQTPGQGLQFLFEYFSETQRNKGNFPGRFSGRQFSNSRSEMNVSTLELGDSALYLCASSPDGRSGNTIYFGEGSWLTVV.

This clonotype was observed many times. The V call is TRBV9, the J call TRBJ2-3; 9 nucleotides match TRBD2. The CDR3 sequence is 17 residues long. The germline gives CDR1 SGDLS, CDR2 YYNGEE. V was clipped by 0 bases and J by 4 bases; unmatched bases: 9. CDR3 coding DNA: TGTGCCAGCAGCGTAGTAGCGCGGGGGGGACCCCCAGATACGCAGTATTTT. This translates into CASSVVARGGPPDTQYF.